This T cell receptor (beta chain) stems from a study of beta chain features in type 1 diabetes listed by TCRdb under 2018. The study in broad terms: No differences in mean age, gender distribution, total cell number or subset yield were found between patients and healthy donors. A total of just under 110,000,000 sorted cells were examined across all samples, and RNA yield correlated strongly with the number of cells per subset. In the study, recently diagnosed type 1 diabetes patients and matched healthy donors were compared on the TCRB repertoires of their sorted circulating CD4+ T cell subsets. Regulatory and stem cell-like memory subsets were isolated from only 8 patients and about 8 healthy donors, whereas naive and central memory subsets came from all 28 donors.

Each donor gave one peripheral blood draw, averaging roughly 100 mL, which was collected into heparinised tubes. Using a panel that included CD45RO, CCR7, CD25, CD127, CD95 and CD27, naive, central memory, regulatory and stem cell-like memory CD4+ T cells were sorted on a BD FACSAria II. Every sorted population had a purity above 95%. PBMCs were isolated immediately by Lymphoprep density gradient centrifugation and stained directly without culture. Samples were stained and sorted in pairs, with one healthy donor and one patient per experiment, so that batch effects were minimized. This clone was picked up a small number of times. Its binding antigen is unknown. Base quality data are lacking; no much larger clone is found one base away. The CDR3 covers 13 residues, taking in both the cysteine and the phenylalanine. The entry retains the CDR3 DNA only, 39 bases that are in frame from base 1. At the junction V is shortened by 2 bases and J by 3 bases, with 10 bases in between. CDR1 and CDR2, per the germline V gene (reference sequence), are GTSNPN and SVGIG.

Study-wide findings and limitations: The naive, central memory and regulatory TCRB repertoires appeared to resemble one another more closely among patients than among healthy donors. At VDJ recombination sites, type 1 diabetes patients had fewer insertions and more deleted nucleotides, which implies abnormalities in thymic rearrangement. PCR may preferentially amplify shorter templates, but because patient and control samples were amplified and corrected together, any resulting skew would affect both groups equally. In all four CD4+ subsets, TCRB CDR3 length was moderately but significantly shorter in type 1 diabetes patients. Because cDNA rather than genomic DNA was sequenced, highly expressing activated cells could have been over-represented, although no difference in activation and CD3 levels was found between groups. Because the HLA sub-analyses included only small numbers of individuals, any influence of HLA type on TCRB rearrangement was left unresolved.

The High Capacity cDNA Reverse Transcription Kit was used to reverse transcribe all of the isolated RNA, meaning that expressed TCRB transcripts were what got sequenced. Deep immunoSEQ sequencing was applied to naive, central memory and regulatory T cell samples, giving an average of roughly 3.5 million total reads per sample. After sorted cells were lysed in RLT buffer, RNA was extracted with DNase-treated RNeasy Micro or Mini kits, with the choice depending on cell number. To prevent cross-contamination, each cell subset was processed individually, whereas patient and healthy donor samples were processed jointly. Using the immunoSEQ multiplex PCR, TCRB sequences were amplified from cDNA into 87-bp fragments spanning the CDR3 region. Sequencing of the amplicons was done on the Illumina HiSeq platform. Per the original workflow: PCR bias was corrected computationally using synthetic template baselines, and reads within Hamming distance 2 were collapsed, with unmergeable singletons discarded. By aligning reads against IMGT, V, D and J genes, CDR3 length, and insertions or deletions at six rearrangement sites were assigned. Within each subset, clonotype counts were normalized to the number of sorted cells before true diversity and Gini coefficients were calculated with the tcR R package. The overlap coefficient, calculated on TCRB nucleotide sequences, was used to measure repertoire sharing. Out-of-frame TCRB sequences from naive cells were analyzed as a proxy for the pre-selection repertoire. The table was pulled from immuneACCESS by TCRdb, which kept in-frame rearrangements only. Such tables lose some clones; where checked, under half of the loss comes from unresolved V genes, and the rest has no known cause. V and J calls and clone size are those listed in that table; D and trimming were worked out from the DNA. For this sample the table gives under 400,000 clones, of which 10% to 15% were detected only once. The ten most abundant clones make up 0.0095% to 0.012% of the sample.

The sequence joins TRBV30 to TRBJ1-1; the best D guess is TRBD1, with 6 bases matching. This receptor was identified in a woman under 30 with type 1 diabetes. Sequenced sample: naive CD4+ T cells from blood. The label giving this sample's cell subset or site can be read as: true naive CD4+ T cells. The DNA sequence reads TGTGCCTGGAGTCCTCGGACAGACACTGAAGCTTTCTTT. It translates as CAWSPRTDTEAFF.